One and the same sample provided the 32 T cell receptor beta chains below, sequenced in a study of CD8 T cells in ankylosing spondylitis (dated by TCRdb to about 2017). The study at large found these results: Blood from ankylosing spondylitis patients appeared to be characterized by a TCR beta motif composed of roughly 8 highly homologous amino acid variants.

Preparation of the library involved 5' RACE. Sequencing relied on an Illumina HiSeq 2500. In TCRdb, the public reads were trimmed at Q25 with fastp and aligned with MiXCR, with productive beta chains retained. Each entry merges the rows of one CDR3 protein and shows their most common DNA and genes. The sample table contains hundreds of thousands of distinct CDR3 sequences; only one count was recorded for 12% of them. The ten top clones hold just over 0.5% of the sample. Their antigens are not known. Sequencing was done on a sample of blood, either unsorted or a sorted T cell fraction (not recorded which). All receptors come from a male donor with ankylosing spondylitis.

This chain uses TRBV20-1 with TRBJ2-1; perhaps TRBD2 as D (5 bases). Per the germline V gene, CDR1 is DFQATT and CDR2 is SNEGSKA (reference sequence). V was trimmed by 0 bases and J by 6 bases, leaving 15 bases between them. This CDR3 has 15 residues. This CDR3 reads CSARDGPSEGNEQFF. The CDR3, as DNA: TGCAGTGCTAGAGATGGGCCCTCTGAGGGCAATGAGCAGTTCTTC.

Ten or more counts support this clonotype. The chain carries TRBV4-3 and TRBJ2-7; 7 bases map to TRBD2. Losses at the gene ends were 0 bases for V and 3 bases for J; bases not matched to a gene: 5. Germline V gene sequence: CDR1 LGHNA, CDR2 YSLEER. The CDR3 has 15 amino acids. In DNA, the CDR3 is TGCGCCAGCAGCCAAGAGTCGCTAGCGGACTACGAGCAGTACTTC. Translation: CASSQESLADYEQYF.

The V call is TRBV7-2, the J call TRBJ2-5, with 10 bases matching TRBD2. CDR1 and CDR2 (germline): SGHTA, FQGNSA. The J segment lost 4 bases and the V segment lost 5 bases, leaving 13 bases of the junction unmatched. The CDR3 is made up of 17 amino acids. The DNA of the CDR3 is TGTGCCAGCAGCCCTGGAACGTCTAGCGGGGGAGGAGAGACCCAGTACTTC. Residues: CASSPGTSSGGGETQYF. Combining the CDR3 with reference TRBV7-2 and TRBJ2-5 gives the whole variable domain GAGVSQSPSNKVTEKGKDVELRCDPISGHTALYWYRQSLGQGLEFLIYFQGNSAPDKSGLPSDRFSAERTGGSVSTLTIQRTQQEDSAVYLCASSPGTSSGGGETQYFGPGTRLLVL.

This clonotype has more than one count but fewer than ten. The chain is built from TRBV5-4 and TRBJ2-1; 16 nucleotides match TRBD2. The CDR3 is made up of 17 amino acids. Germline V gene sequence: CDR1 SGHNT, CDR2 YYREEE (reference sequence). V lost 3 bases and J lost 6; bases outside the gene matches: 6. CDR3 DNA sequence: TGTGCCAGCAGCTGGGGACTAGCGGGAGGGATGGGCAATGAGCAGTTCTTC. Residues: CASSWGLAGGMGNEQFF.

This clonotype was counted only a few times. The chain is built from TRBV27 and TRBJ2-7; D remains unclear. The length of the CDR3 is 12 residues. Germline values: CDR1 MNHEY, CDR2 SMNVEV (reference sequence). Trimming cost V 7 bases and J 2 bases, with 9 bases left between them. CDR3 in amino acids: CASKPTPYEQYF. The CDR3 nucleotides read TGTGCCAGCAAACCAACCCCCTACGAGCAGTACTTC.

This clonotype has only a few counts. The J gene is TRBJ2-2, the V gene TRBV11-2; TRBD1 matches at 9 bases. CDR3 length equals 17 residues. In germline, CDR1 is SGHAT, CDR2 FQNNGV. With V trimmed by 4 bases and J by 3 bases, 9 bases remained unmatched. This CDR3 reads CASSYTTGTGYTGELFF. CDR3 in DNA: TGTGCCAGCAGCTACACTACCGGGACAGGGTACACCGGGGAGCTGTTTTTT.

This clonotype came up a few times. The V and J genes are TRBV20-1 and TRBJ2-5; D is possibly TRBD1 or TRBD2 (6 bases each). This CDR3 comprises 12 residues. V lost 6 bases to trimming and J lost 6 bases, with 14 bases between them. In germline, CDR1 is DFQATT, CDR2 SNEGSKA (reference sequence). The CDR3 bases are TGCAGTGCCGGACAAGGGGGGAAGACCCAGTACTTC. Protein product: CSAGQGGKTQYF.

The chain has TRBV6-1 and TRBJ2-5; 7 positions agree with TRBD1. Trimming removed 6 bases from V and 1 base from J; junction bases left unmatched: 11. Germline CDR1 and CDR2: MNHNS and SASEGT. This CDR3 is 16 amino acids long. The CDR3 sequence is CASRKNRGPPQETQYF. The DNA for the CDR3 is TGTGCCAGCAGAAAGAACAGGGGACCCCCCCAAGAGACCCAGTACTTC.

The chain employs TRBV12-2 and TRBJ2-2; the tabulated D call, TRBD2, remains unverified against the DNA. TRBV12-2 is annotated as a pseudogene. The CDR3 spans 17 residues. Here the CDR3 reads CASRLASSGSYVGELFF. In nucleotides, the CDR3 is TGTGCAAGTCGCTTAGCGAGTAGCGGGAGTTATGTCGGGGAGCTGTTTTTT.

The rearrangement joins TRBV20-1 to TRBJ1-2, with D possibly being TRBD1 (6 bases). This CDR3 is 11 amino acids long. Germline values: CDR1 DFQATT, CDR2 SNEGSKA (reference sequence). Between the trimmed V and J ends, which lost 6 bases and 5 bases, there was a span of 10 bases. The DNA for the CDR3 is TGCAGTGCCCAGAGGGGGTATGGCTACACCTTC. Encoded protein: CSAQRGYGYTF.

The V and J genes are TRBV7-3 and TRBJ2-5, with TRBD1 matching 8 bases. The CDR3 is made up of 14 amino acids. Germline V gene lookup returns CDR1 SGHTA and CDR2 FQGTGA. V shed 6 bases, J shed 4 bases, and the junction held 7 bases outside the gene matches. The CDR3 region is CASRRDQGAETQYF. CDR3 coding DNA: TGTGCCAGCAGAAGGGACCAGGGGGCAGAGACCCAGTACTTC.

In this sample, this clonotype turned up a few times. The V and J genes are TRBV20-1 and TRBJ2-7; D gene unclear. This CDR3 has 13 residues. CDR1 and CDR2 (germline): DFQATT, SNEGSKA (reference sequence). Trimming removed 6 bases at V and 5 bases at J, with 17 bases between. The DNA for the CDR3 is TGCAGTGCGCCCAGACTCCTACAAGACGAGCAGTACTTC. Protein sequence: CSAPRLLQDEQYF.

The chain links TRBV9 to TRBJ2-5; D is unresolved. Trimming pared 0 bases from V and 4 bases from J, leaving 16 bases between. Per the germline V gene, CDR1 is SGDLS and CDR2 is YYNGEE. CDR3 length: 16 residues. CDR3 in DNA: TGTGCCAGCAGCGTAGGGTCCTTCGACGTCCGAGAGACCCAGTACTTC. Protein: CASSVGSFDVRETQYF.

The chain links TRBV6-2 or TRBV6-3 to TRBJ2-7; 7 bases map to TRBD1. CDR1 is MNHEY and CDR2 is SVGEGT in the germline V gene. This CDR3 spans 15 amino acids. Trimming cost V 5 bases and J 4 bases; bases outside gene matches: 11. CDR3 sequence reads: CASSDHDRAGYEQYF. For the CDR3, the DNA is TGTGCCAGCAGTGATCATGACAGGGCTGGTTACGAGCAGTACTTC.

This clonotype was seen many times. The rearrangement links TRBV24-1 to TRBJ2-1; maybe TRBD2 (5 bases). Trimming shortened V by 8 bases and J by 8 bases, and 9 bases separated the two germline ends. Germline CDR1 is KGHDR and CDR2 is SFDVKD. There are 11 residues in the CDR3. DNA for the CDR3: TGTGCCACCAATGAGGGAGATGAGCAGTTCTTC. Encoded protein: CATNEGDEQFF.

This clonotype has a handful of counts. V gene TRBV5-1 combines with J gene TRBJ2-5; 8 nucleotides agree with TRBD1. The germline gives CDR1 SGHRS, CDR2 YFSETQ. The trim removed 2 bases at V and 1 base at J, leaving 7 bases unmatched. The CDR3 runs 16 residues. The CDR3 nucleotides are TGCGCCAGCAGCTTAGTCCAGGGGGCCTTCCAAGAGACCCAGTACTTC. Protein sequence: CASSLVQGAFQETQYF.

This clonotype occurred a few times. V and J are TRBV18 and TRBJ2-1; maybe TRBD1 (6 bases). In germline, CDR1 is KGHSH, CDR2 LQKENI. Trimming shortened V by 3 bases and J by 6 bases, and 9 bases separated the two germline ends. The CDR3 covers 13 residues. CDR3 nucleotides: TGTGCCAGCTCACCCCGACAGGTCAATGAGCAGTTCTTC. Its protein product is CASSPRQVNEQFF.

This chain connects TRBV4-3 to TRBJ1-1; D ambiguous. The CDR3 spans 13 residues. CDR1 is LGHNA and CDR2 is YSLEER in the germline V gene. V shed 2 bases and J shed 5 bases, with 9 bases lying between them. The CDR3 DNA reads TGCGCCAGCAGCCAATACTCTGGGACTGAAGCTTTCTTT. It translates to CASSQYSGTEAFF.

This clonotype was counted between two and nine times. The CDR3 region has the DNA TGCAGTGCTAGAGTCGGTCTAGCGGGGCACACAGATACGCAGTATTTT. Translating it yields CSARVGLAGHTDTQYF. The chain joins TRBV20-1 to TRBJ2-3; TRBD2 matches at 9 bases. V trimming: 1 base; J trimming: 2 bases; junction bases outside the gene matches: 7. The CDR3 is made up of 16 amino acids. Germline loops: CDR1 DFQATT, CDR2 SNEGSKA (reference sequence).

The chain employs TRBV4-1 and TRBJ1-2; D not certain. CDR1 and CDR2 (germline): MGHRA, YSYEKL. The CDR3 runs 14 residues. Trimming cost V 1 base and J 3 bases, with 9 bases left between them. CDR3 DNA sequence: TGCGCCAGCAGCCAAGTGGTGGAGTACTATGGCTACACCTTC. This translates into CASSQVVEYYGYTF.

This chain connects TRBV7-2 to TRBJ2-3, with TRBD2 matching 14 bases. The CDR3 totals 16 residues. The V and J ends lost 5 bases and 4 bases, in that order; junction bases with no gene match: 5. Germline CDR1 and CDR2: SGHTA and FQGNSA. This CDR3 reads CASSGRLAGGADTQYF. DNA of the CDR3: TGTGCCAGCAGCGGCAGACTAGCGGGGGGGGCAGATACGCAGTATTTT.

The rearrangement joins TRBV20-1 to TRBJ1-1; TRBD1 might be the D (6 bases). Germline V lookup: CDR1 DFQATT, CDR2 SNEGSKA (reference sequence). The CDR3 sequence is 14 residues long. V was pared by 6 bases and J by 7 bases, with 21 bases between. The CDR3 DNA reads as TGCAGTGCGCGCGTCGGGACATACGGTGATGAAGCTTTCTTT. The encoded protein is CSARVGTYGDEAFF.

The chain uses TRBV11-3 and TRBJ2-1; the D is unclear. Germline V gives CDR1 SGHNT, CDR2 YENEEA. Between the trimmed V and J ends, which lost 5 bases and 9 bases, there was a span of 14 bases. The CDR3 totals 13 residues. CDR3 amino acids: CASSGSYPGEQFF. The CDR3 DNA reads TGTGCCAGCAGCGGATCTTACCCTGGTGAGCAGTTCTTC. The variable domain in full, with the rest retrieved from reference TRBV11-3 and TRBJ2-1, is EAGVVQSPRYKIIEKKQPVAFWCNPISGHNTLYWYLQNLGQGPELLIRYENEEAVDDSQLPKDRFSAERLKGVDSTLKIQPAELGDSAVYLCASSGSYPGEQFFGPGTRLTVL.

This clonotype was detected many times. This sequence joins TRBV4-2 and TRBJ1-1; 12 nucleotides line up with TRBD1. The CDR3 consists of 17 residues. CDR1 is LGHNA, CDR2 YNFKEQ, per germline. Trimming at V came to 0 bases and at J to 3 bases, leaving 5 bases not matched to a gene. CDR3 protein: CASSQDLGQGAYTEAFF. CDR3 DNA sequence: TGTGCCAGCAGCCAAGATCTGGGACAGGGGGCTTACACTGAAGCTTTCTTT.

This clonotype has a count of ten or more. The chain is built from TRBV20-1 and TRBJ1-1, with D possibly matching TRBD1 (5 bases). Germline CDR1 is DFQATT and CDR2 is SNEGSKA (reference sequence). This CDR3 has 15 amino acids. V was pared by 1 base and J by 1 base, with 13 bases between. The CDR3 coding sequence is TGCAGTGCTAGAGGTGGGACGGCCGAGAACACTGAAGCTTTCTTT. Translation: CSARGGTAENTEAFF.

CDR3 in amino acids: CASSFSGQQETQYF. Here the CDR3 DNA reads TGCGCCAGCAGCTTCTCGGGACAGCAAGAGACCCAGTACTTC. V is TRBV5-1 and J is TRBJ2-5, with 7 bases that match TRBD1. From germline, CDR1 is SGHRS and CDR2 YFSETQ. This CDR3 has 14 residues. V lost 2 bases and J lost 2; bases outside the gene matches: 3.

V usage is TRBV30 and J usage is TRBJ2-7; no firm D call. The CDR3 runs to 15 residues. V was pared by 0 bases and J by 0 bases, with 12 bases between. CDR1 and CDR2 (germline): GTSNPN, SVGIG (reference sequence). CDR3 protein: CAWSVGQVYSYEQYF. The DNA for the CDR3 is TGTGCCTGGAGTGTAGGCCAGGTTTACTCCTACGAGCAGTACTTC. Drawing the rest from reference TRBV30 and TRBJ2-7, the complete variable domain is SQTIHQWPATLVQPVGSPLSLECTVEGTSNPNLYWYRQAAGRGLQLLFYSVGIGQISSEVPQNLSASRPQDRQFILSSKKLLLSDSGFYLCAWSVGQVYSYEQYFGPGTRLTVT.

Only a few counts were recorded for this clonotype. The rearrangement links TRBV20-1 to TRBJ1-5; 8 nucleotides match TRBD1. Germline trimming cut 3 bases from V and 3 bases from J; bases unmatched to any gene: 4. The CDR3 runs to 14 residues. Germline CDR1 is DFQATT and CDR2 is SNEGSKA (reference sequence). The DNA of the CDR3 is TGCAGTGCTAGTCCGGGACAGGTCAATCAGCCCCAGCATTTT. Protein sequence: CSASPGQVNQPQHF.

The V gene is TRBV15, the J gene TRBJ1-5; D gene uncertain. The CDR3 spans 12 residues. Germline V lookup: CDR1 LNHNV, CDR2 YYDKDF (reference sequence). V was trimmed by 6 bases and J by 4 bases, leaving 7 bases between them. The CDR3 loop reads CATSQVNQPQHF. CDR3 DNA sequence: TGTGCCACCAGTCAGGTAAATCAGCCCCAGCATTTT.

Worth noting for this clonotype: The junction and the germline gene differ at one end; a read error may be behind it. The CDR3 sequence is CASSPRASGETQYF. The CDR3 nucleotides are TGTGCTAGCAGCCCCCGGGCTAGCGGTGAGACCCAGTACTTC. The chain uses TRBV7-7 and TRBJ2-5; 7 bases agree with TRBD2. The germline V gene has CDR1 SSHAT and CDR2 FNYEAQ (reference sequence). CDR3 length: 14 residues.

This clonotype has more than one count but fewer than ten. The chain uses TRBV24-1 and TRBJ2-1; no clear D. The CDR3 consists of 15 residues. V was clipped by 5 bases and J by 4 bases, with 14 bases between them. Germline CDR1 is KGHDR and CDR2 is SFDVKD. The CDR3 nucleotides read TGTGCCACCAGTGCAGGAGCTCAGATATACAATGAGCAGTTCTTC. Its protein product is CATSAGAQIYNEQFF.

V is TRBV20-1 and J is TRBJ2-1, with TRBD2 matching 8 bases. V gave up 7 bases and J gave up 3 bases; unmatched junction bases: 11. Germline CDR1 DFQATT, CDR2 SNEGSKA (reference sequence). CDR3 size: 15 residues. CDR3 coding DNA: TGCAGTGGTAACGGGAGGGCCCCACACTACAATGAGCAGTTCTTC. Encoded protein: CSGNGRAPHYNEQFF.